Listed below are T cell receptor beta chains from one sample, sequenced in a study of blood T cells in healthy people across ages. TCRdb itself ran the 5' RACE reads through MiXCR, one entry per CDR3 protein. The sample gives hundreds of thousands of distinct CDR3 sequences, around 45% of which show up once; 25% to 35% is in the top ten. The sequenced material came from blood. These receptors came from a woman in her fifties or sixties in good health. CDR3s include the opening cysteine and the closing phenylalanine or tryptophan. The order of the fields is D gene, V gene, J gene, clone size, CDR3 DNA, CDR3 protein. The D gene is left open where the match is weak. Some rows have no size entry. The others give once, few or many, or a class for an expanded clone.

d_call: NA; v_call: TRBV20-1; j_call: TRBJ2-1; clone_size: few; cdr3_nt: TGCAGTGCTAGAGATCCTTCCCGGTACAATGAGCAGTTCTTC; cdr3_aa: CSARDPSRYNEQFF
d_call: TRBD1; v_call: TRBV19; j_call: TRBJ2-2; clone_size: NA; cdr3_nt: TGTGCCAGTGCCGGGACAGGGGGGACCGGGGAGCTGTTTTTT; cdr3_aa: CASAGTGGTGELFF
d_call: TRBD1; v_call: TRBV20-1; j_call: TRBJ1-2; clone_size: NA; cdr3_nt: TGCAGTGCTAGAGGGACAGGGGGCAACCATTATGGCTACACCTTC; cdr3_aa: CSARGTGGNHYGYTF
d_call: NA; v_call: TRBV6-6; j_call: TRBJ2-1; clone_size: few; cdr3_nt: TGTGCCAGCAGTTACGAAGTCTTAGGGGATGAGCAGTTCTTC; cdr3_aa: CASSYEVLGDEQFF
d_call: NA; v_call: TRBV7-2; j_call: TRBJ2-7; clone_size: NA; cdr3_nt: TGTGCCAGCAGCTTAAGGACGGAGAGCTCCTACGAGCAGTACTTC; cdr3_aa: CASSLRTESSYEQYF
d_call: NA; v_call: TRBV20-1; j_call: TRBJ1-2; clone_size: few; cdr3_nt: TGCAGTGCTAGGATTCCCAACCGGGACTATGGCTACACCTTC; cdr3_aa: CSARIPNRDYGYTF
d_call: TRBD2; v_call: TRBV30; j_call: TRBJ2-7; clone_size: NA; cdr3_nt: TGTGCCTGGAGTGTACGACTAGCGGGAGTCGGCCCCTACGAGCAGTACTTC; cdr3_aa: CAWSVRLAGVGPYEQYF
d_call: TRBD1; v_call: TRBV9; j_call: TRBJ1-6; clone_size: NA; cdr3_nt: TGTGCCAGCAGCTCCCTGACCGGGACAGAAAATTCACCCCTCCACTTT; cdr3_aa: CASSSLTGTENSPLHF
d_call: NA; v_call: TRBV7-2; j_call: TRBJ2-1; clone_size: NA; cdr3_nt: TGTGCCAGCAGCTTAGTTTCGATTCGGGTGGGAAACAATGAGCAGTTCTTC; cdr3_aa: CASSLVSIRVGNNEQFF
d_call: TRBD2; v_call: TRBV20-1; j_call: TRBJ2-7; clone_size: NA; cdr3_nt: TGCAGTGCTAGAGATCTCTCTAGCGGGCTTTACAATGAGCAGTACTTC; cdr3_aa: CSARDLSSGLYNEQYF
d_call: NA; v_call: TRBV6-6; j_call: TRBJ1-2; clone_size: once; cdr3_nt: TGTGCCAGCAGTTACAGGGAGGGCTACACCTTC; cdr3_aa: CASSYREGYTF
d_call: NA; v_call: TRBV20-1; j_call: TRBJ2-4; clone_size: NA; cdr3_nt: TGCAGTGCTTACTGGAGCCAAACCTACAAGCAGTACTTC; cdr3_aa: CSAYWSQTYKQYF
d_call: NA; v_call: TRBV7-9; j_call: TRBJ2-1; clone_size: NA; cdr3_nt: TGTGCCAGCAGCTTGTCCGGACAATACAATGAGCAGTTCTTC; cdr3_aa: CASSLSGQYNEQFF